The 12 T cell receptor beta chains reported below all come from one sample, sequenced in a study of blood T cell repertoires in COVID-19. TCRdb's table, derived via immunoSEQ multiplex PCR, lists solely in-frame clones and lacks some. The sample contains approximately 170,000 clones, under 95% of which appear only once. The sequencing sample was made of peripheral blood. The receptor set was obtained from a man between 60 and 75 years old with active or convalescent COVID-19.

The chain couples TRBV12-5 to TRBJ2-1, with 7 nucleotides matching TRBD2. The germline V gene encodes CDR1 LGHNT and CDR2 FRNRAP. V was clipped by 7 bases and J by 4 bases; unmatched bases: 7. The CDR3 spans 14 residues. The CDR3 DNA follows: TGTGCTAGTGCCCAAGGACTAGTGTACAATGAGCAGTTCTTC. This sequence encodes CASAQGLVYNEQFF.

This clone occurred once. This chain uses TRBV4-1 with TRBJ2-7; TRBD2 matches 13 bases. J lost 4 bases, V lost 0 bases, and 18 bases had no gene match. The CDR3 loop spans 21 amino acids. Germline CDR1 MGHRA, CDR2 YSYEKL. The CDR3 region has the DNA TGCGCCAGCAGCCAAGATCACAAGGATTTAGGACTAGCGGGAGCCTTGTACGAGCAGTACTTC. This encodes CASSQDHKDLGLAGALYEQYF.

The V and J genes are TRBV5-5 and TRBJ2-7, with TRBD1 matching over 7 bases. Germline-derived CDR1 and CDR2 are SGHKS and YYEKEE (reference sequence). Losses at the gene ends were 0 bases for V and 7 bases for J; bases not matched to a gene: 13. The CDR3 covers 16 residues. This CDR3 is CASSLASGQTLREQYF. The DNA of the CDR3 is TGTGCCAGCAGCTTGGCCTCGGGACAGACTCTTAGAGAGCAGTACTTC.

The rearrangement joins TRBV18 to TRBJ1-3; D unclear. This CDR3 spans 15 amino acids. V was cut by 0 bases and J by 0 bases, with 6 bases left in between. The germline CDR1 and CDR2 sequences are KGHSH and LQKENI. The CDR3 DNA sequence: TGTGCCAGCTCACCACCGAGTAACTCTGGAAACACCATATATTTT. It translates to CASSPPSNSGNTIYF.

The chain links TRBV29-1 to TRBJ2-3; 13 bases are a match to TRBD2. The CDR3 sequence is 14 residues long. V trimming: 7 bases; J trimming: 5 bases; junction bases outside the gene matches: 6. Germline CDR1 reads SQVTM; CDR2 reads ANQGSEA. The CDR3 region is CSAERTSGGDTQYF. CDR3 nucleotide sequence: TGCAGCGCCGAGAGGACTAGCGGGGGAGATACGCAGTATTTT.

The chain has TRBV2 and TRBJ2-1; 7 bases align to TRBD1. V shed 3 bases and J 2 bases; nucleotides not matched to a gene: 4. The length of the CDR3 is 15 residues. Looked up from germline, CDR1 is SNHLY and CDR2 is FYNNEI. CDR3 nucleotide sequence: TGTGCCAGCAGTGAGGGACAGTCCGCCTACAATGAGCAGTTCTTC. Its protein is CASSEGQSAYNEQFF.

The chain couples TRBV10-3 to TRBJ1-1, with D maybe TRBD1 (6 bases). Per the germline V gene, CDR1 is ENHRY and CDR2 is SYGVKD. Trimming shortened V by 10 bases and J by 3 bases, and 15 bases separated the two germline ends. This CDR3 is 13 amino acids long. The CDR3 is CATHRGHDTEAFF. DNA for the CDR3: TGTGCCACCCACCGGGGACACGACACTGAAGCTTTCTTT.

This clone was found once. The chain couples TRBV6-4 to TRBJ1-1; 8 positions match TRBD1. Per the germline V gene, CDR1 is MRHNA and CDR2 is SNTAGT. The V and J ends lost 6 bases and 5 bases, in that order; junction bases with no gene match: 5. CDR3 length: 13 residues. CDR3 protein: CASRTGDETEAFF. Here the CDR3 DNA reads TGTGCCAGCAGGACAGGGGATGAGACTGAAGCTTTCTTT.

V usage is TRBV20-1 and J usage is TRBJ2-5; TRBD2 matches at 8 bases. This CDR3 comprises 15 residues. J lost 5 bases, V lost 5 bases, and 13 bases had no gene match. Germline assignment: CDR1 DFQATT and CDR2 SNEGSKA (reference sequence). This CDR3 reads CSARGASGWGETQYF. The CDR3 DNA follows: TGCAGTGCTCGTGGGGCTAGCGGGTGGGGGGAGACCCAGTACTTC.

This sequence joins TRBV5-1 and TRBJ2-3; 8 nucleotides line up with TRBD2. The CDR3 runs 16 residues. Unmatched junction bases numbered 9, after V lost 4 bases and J lost 2 bases. The germline CDR1 and CDR2 sequences are SGHRS and YFSETQ. The CDR3 loop reads CASSVGLAGYTDTQYF. CDR3 coding DNA: TGCGCCAGCAGCGTCGGGCTAGCGGGCTACACAGATACGCAGTATTTT.

The CDR3 region is CASSFPTGALAKNIQYF. The CDR3, as DNA: TGTGCCAGTAGTTTCCCCACAGGGGCCCTAGCCAAAAACATTCAGTACTTC. This chain uses TRBV19 with TRBJ2-4; 7 bases fit TRBD1. Losses at the gene ends were 5 bases for V and 0 bases for J; bases not matched to a gene: 10. Germline CDR1 LNHDA, CDR2 SQIVND (reference sequence). The CDR3 spans 17 residues.

V is TRBV2 and J is TRBJ2-3; D possibly corresponds to TRBD1 (5 bases). The CDR3 length is 14 residues. Trimming stripped 7 bases from V and 4 bases from J, with 15 bases between. Germline CDR1 SNHLY, CDR2 FYNNEI. CDR3 nucleotide sequence: TGTGCCAGCAAGAGAATCCCAGGGCCAGATACGCAGTATTTT. It yields the protein CASKRIPGPDTQYF.